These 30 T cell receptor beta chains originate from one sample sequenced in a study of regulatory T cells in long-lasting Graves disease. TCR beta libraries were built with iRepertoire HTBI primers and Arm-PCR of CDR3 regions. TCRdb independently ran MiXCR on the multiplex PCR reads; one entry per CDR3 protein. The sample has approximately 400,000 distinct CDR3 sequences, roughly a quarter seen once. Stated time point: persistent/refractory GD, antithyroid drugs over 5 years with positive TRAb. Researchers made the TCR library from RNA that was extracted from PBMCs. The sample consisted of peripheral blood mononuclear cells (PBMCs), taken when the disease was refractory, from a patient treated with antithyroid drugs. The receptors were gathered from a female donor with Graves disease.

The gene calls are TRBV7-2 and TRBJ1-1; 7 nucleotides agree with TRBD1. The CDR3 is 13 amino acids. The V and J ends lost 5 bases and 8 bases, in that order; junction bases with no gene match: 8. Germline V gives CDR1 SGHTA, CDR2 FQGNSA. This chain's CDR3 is CASSPDRKVEAFF. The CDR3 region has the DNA TGTGCCAGCAGCCCGGACAGGAAGGTCGAAGCTTTCTTT.

CDR3 protein: CASSISRDPGNTIYF. The CDR3 DNA reads as TGTGCCAGCAGCATCAGCAGAGACCCTGGAAACACCATATATTTT. The chain has TRBV2 and TRBJ1-3; D is undetermined. The CDR3 has 15 residues. Trimming removed 6 bases at V and 2 bases at J, with 14 bases between. From germline, CDR1 is SNHLY and CDR2 FYNNEI.

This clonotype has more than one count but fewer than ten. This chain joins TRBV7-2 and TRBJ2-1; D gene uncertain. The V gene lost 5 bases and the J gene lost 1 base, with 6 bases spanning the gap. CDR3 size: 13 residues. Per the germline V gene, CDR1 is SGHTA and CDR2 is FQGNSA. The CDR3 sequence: CASSLQSYNEQFF. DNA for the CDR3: TGTGCCAGCAGCCTCCAGTCCTACAATGAGCAGTTCTTC. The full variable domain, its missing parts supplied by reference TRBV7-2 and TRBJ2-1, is GAGVSQSPSNKVTEKGKDVELRCDPISGHTALYWYRQSLGQGLEFLIYFQGNSAPDKSGLPSDRFSAERTGGSVSTLTIQRTQQEDSAVYLCASSLQSYNEQFFGPGTRLTVL.

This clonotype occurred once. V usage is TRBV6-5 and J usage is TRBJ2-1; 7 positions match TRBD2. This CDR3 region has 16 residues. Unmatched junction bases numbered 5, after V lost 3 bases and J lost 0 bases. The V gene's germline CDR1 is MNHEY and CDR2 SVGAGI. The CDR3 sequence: CASSYRSGTSYNEQFF. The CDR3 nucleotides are TGTGCCAGCAGTTATCGGAGCGGGACCTCCTACAATGAGCAGTTCTTC.

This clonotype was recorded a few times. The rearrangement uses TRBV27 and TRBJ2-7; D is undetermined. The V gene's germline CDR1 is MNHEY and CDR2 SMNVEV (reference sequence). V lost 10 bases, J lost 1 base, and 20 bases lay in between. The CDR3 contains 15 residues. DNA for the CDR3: TGTGCCACCCAGGTGGGGAAAGGAATATCCTACGAGCAGTACTTC. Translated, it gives CATQVGKGISYEQYF.

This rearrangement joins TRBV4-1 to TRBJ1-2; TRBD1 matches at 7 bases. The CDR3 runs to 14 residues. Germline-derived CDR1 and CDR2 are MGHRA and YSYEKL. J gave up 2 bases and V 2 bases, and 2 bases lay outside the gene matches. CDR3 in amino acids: CASSQNRGNYGYTF. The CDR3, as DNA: TGCGCCAGCAGCCAAAACAGGGGCAACTATGGCTACACCTTC.

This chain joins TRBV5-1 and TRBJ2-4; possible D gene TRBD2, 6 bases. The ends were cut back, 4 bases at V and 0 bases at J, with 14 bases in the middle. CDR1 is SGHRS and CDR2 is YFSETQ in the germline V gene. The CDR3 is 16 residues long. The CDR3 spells CASSAGLSLAKNIQYF. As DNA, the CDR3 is TGCGCCAGCAGCGCGGGACTCAGCTTAGCCAAAAACATTCAGTACTTC.

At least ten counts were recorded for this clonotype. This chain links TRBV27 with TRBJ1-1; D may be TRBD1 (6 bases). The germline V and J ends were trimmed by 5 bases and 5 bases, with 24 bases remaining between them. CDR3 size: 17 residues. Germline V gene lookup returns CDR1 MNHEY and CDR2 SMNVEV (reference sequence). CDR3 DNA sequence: TGTGCCAGCAGTCTTTATCCGGGTGTGGGGGCAGGGACTGAAGCTTTCTTT. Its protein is CASSLYPGVGAGTEAFF.

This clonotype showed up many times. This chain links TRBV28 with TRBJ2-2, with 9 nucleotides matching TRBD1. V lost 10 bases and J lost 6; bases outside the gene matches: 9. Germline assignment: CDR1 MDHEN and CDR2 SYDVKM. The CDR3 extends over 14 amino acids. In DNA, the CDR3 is TGTGCCACGGTGGGACAGGGTCTATCCGGGGAGCTGTTTTTT. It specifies CATVGQGLSGELFF.

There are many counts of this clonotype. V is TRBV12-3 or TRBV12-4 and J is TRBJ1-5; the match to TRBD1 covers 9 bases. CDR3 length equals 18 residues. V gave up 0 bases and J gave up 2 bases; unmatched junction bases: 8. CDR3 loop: CASSLARGQGQGNQPQHF. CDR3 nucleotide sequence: TGTGCCAGCAGTTTAGCCCGCGGACAGGGGCAGGGCAATCAGCCCCAGCATTTT.

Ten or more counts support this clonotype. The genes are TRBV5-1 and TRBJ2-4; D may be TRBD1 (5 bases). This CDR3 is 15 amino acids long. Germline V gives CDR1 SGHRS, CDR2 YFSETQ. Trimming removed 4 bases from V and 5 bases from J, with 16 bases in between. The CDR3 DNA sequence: TGCGCCAGCAGCAGGATGACAGTTCAGGAAAACATTCAGTACTTC. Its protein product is CASSRMTVQENIQYF.

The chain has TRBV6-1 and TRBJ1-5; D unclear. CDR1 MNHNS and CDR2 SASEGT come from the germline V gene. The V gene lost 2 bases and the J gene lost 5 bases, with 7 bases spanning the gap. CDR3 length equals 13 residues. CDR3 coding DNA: TGTGCCAGCAGTGAATGGGGTCATCAGCCCCAGCATTTT. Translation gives CASSEWGHQPQHF.

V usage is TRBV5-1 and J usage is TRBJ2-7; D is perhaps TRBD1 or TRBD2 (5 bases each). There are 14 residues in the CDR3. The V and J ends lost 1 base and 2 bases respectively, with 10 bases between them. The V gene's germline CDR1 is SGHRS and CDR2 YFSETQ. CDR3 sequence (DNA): TGCGCCAGCAGCTTGAGAGGGGCCGCCTACGAGCAGTACTTC. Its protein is CASSLRGAAYEQYF.

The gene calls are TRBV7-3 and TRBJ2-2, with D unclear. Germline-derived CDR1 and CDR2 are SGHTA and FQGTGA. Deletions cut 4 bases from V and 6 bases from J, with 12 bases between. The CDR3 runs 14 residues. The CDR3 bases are TGTGCCAGCAGCTCTACAGTGGCCCCCGGGGAGCTGTTTTTT. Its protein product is CASSSTVAPGELFF.

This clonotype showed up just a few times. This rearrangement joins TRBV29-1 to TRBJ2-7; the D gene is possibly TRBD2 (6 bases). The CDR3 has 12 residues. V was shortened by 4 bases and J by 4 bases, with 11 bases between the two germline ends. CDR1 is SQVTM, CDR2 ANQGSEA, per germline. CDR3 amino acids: CSVVGGRYEQYF. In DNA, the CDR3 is TGCAGCGTTGTTGGAGGGCGGTACGAGCAGTACTTC.

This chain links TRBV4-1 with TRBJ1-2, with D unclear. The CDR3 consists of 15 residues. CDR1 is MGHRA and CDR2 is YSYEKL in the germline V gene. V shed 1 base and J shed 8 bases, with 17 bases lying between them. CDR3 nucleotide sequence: TGCGCCAGCAGCCAAGGGGCGGGGTATCCTTACGGCTACACCTTC. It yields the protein CASSQGAGYPYGYTF.

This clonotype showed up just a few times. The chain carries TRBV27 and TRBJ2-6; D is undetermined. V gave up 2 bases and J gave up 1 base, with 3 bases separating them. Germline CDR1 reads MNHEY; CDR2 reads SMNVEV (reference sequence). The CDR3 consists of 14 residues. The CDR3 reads CASSLISGANVLTF. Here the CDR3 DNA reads TGTGCCAGCAGTTTAATATCTGGGGCCAACGTCCTGACTTTC.

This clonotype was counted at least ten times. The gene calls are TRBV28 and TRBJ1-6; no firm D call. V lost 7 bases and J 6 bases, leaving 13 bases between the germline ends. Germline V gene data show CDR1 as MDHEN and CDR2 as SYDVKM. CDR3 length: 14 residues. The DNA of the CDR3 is TGTGCCAGCAAAAACGCCGCCCCTAATTCACCCCTCCACTTT. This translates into CASKNAAPNSPLHF.

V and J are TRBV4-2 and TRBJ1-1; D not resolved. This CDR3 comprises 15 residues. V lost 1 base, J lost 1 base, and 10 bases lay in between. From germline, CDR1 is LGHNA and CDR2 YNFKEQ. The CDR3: CASSQAPGQNTEAFF. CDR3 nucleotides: TGTGCCAGCAGCCAAGCACCTGGTCAGAACACTGAAGCTTTCTTT.

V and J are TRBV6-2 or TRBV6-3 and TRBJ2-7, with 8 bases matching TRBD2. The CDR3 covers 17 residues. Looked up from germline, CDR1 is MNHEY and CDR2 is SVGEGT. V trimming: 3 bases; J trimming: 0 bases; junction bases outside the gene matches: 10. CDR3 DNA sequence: TGTGCCAGCAGTTATCCGGCTAGCGGGCACGTCTCCTACGAGCAGTACTTC. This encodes CASSYPASGHVSYEQYF.

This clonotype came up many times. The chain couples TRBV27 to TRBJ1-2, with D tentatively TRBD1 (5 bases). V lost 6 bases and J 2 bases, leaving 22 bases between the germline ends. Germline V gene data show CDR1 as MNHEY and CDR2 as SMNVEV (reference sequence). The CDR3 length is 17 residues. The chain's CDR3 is CASRTLLWGTLNYGYTF. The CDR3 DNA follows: TGTGCCAGCAGAACCCTCCTGTGGGGCACACTAAACTATGGCTACACCTTC.

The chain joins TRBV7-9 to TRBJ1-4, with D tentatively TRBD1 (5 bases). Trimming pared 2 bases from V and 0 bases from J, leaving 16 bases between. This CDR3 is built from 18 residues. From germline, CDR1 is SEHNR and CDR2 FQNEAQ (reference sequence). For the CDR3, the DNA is TGTGCCAGCAGCTTATGGGGGGGTACTACTGCAACTAATGAAAAACTGTTTTTT. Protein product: CASSLWGGTTATNEKLFF.

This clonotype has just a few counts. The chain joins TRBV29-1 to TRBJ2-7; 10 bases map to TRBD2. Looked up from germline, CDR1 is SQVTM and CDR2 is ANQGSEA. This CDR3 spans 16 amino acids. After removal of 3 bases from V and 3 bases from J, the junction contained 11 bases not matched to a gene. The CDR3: CSVDGFLAGVDYEQYF. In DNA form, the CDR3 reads TGCAGCGTTGACGGTTTTCTAGCGGGAGTTGACTACGAGCAGTACTTC.

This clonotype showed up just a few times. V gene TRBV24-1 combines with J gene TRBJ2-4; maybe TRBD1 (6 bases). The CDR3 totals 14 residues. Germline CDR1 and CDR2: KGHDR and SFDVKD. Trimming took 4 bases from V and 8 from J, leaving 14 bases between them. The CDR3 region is CATSDPQGADIQYF. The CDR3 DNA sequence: TGTGCCACCAGTGACCCACAGGGTGCGGACATTCAGTACTTC.

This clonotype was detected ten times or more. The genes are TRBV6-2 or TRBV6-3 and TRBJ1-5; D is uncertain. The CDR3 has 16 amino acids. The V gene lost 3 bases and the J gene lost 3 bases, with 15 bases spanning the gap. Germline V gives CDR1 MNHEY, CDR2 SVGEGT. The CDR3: CASSYRSGPINQPQHF. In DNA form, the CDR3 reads TGTGCCAGCAGTTATCGGTCTGGACCGATCAATCAGCCCCAGCATTTT.

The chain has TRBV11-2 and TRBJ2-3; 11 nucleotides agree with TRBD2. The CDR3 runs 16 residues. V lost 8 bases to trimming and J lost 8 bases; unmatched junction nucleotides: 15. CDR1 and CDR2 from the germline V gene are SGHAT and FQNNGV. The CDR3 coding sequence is TGTGCCAGCCGCATTACGGAGGGACTAGCGGAGAGTACGCAGTATTTT. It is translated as CASRITEGLAESTQYF.

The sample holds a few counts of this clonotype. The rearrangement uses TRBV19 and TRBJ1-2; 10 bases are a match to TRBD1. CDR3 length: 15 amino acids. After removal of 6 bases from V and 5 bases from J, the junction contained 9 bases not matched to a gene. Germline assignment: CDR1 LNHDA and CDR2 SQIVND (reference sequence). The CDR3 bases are TGTGCCAGTAGCGAAGACGGGACAGGGGAATATGGCTACACCTTC. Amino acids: CASSEDGTGEYGYTF.

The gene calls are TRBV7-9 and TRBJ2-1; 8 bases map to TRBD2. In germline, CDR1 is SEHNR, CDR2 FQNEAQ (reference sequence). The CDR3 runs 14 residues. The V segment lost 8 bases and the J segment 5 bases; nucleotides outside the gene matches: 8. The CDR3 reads CASSRTSWNNEQFF. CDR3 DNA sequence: TGTGCCAGCTCCCGGACTAGCTGGAACAATGAGCAGTTCTTC.

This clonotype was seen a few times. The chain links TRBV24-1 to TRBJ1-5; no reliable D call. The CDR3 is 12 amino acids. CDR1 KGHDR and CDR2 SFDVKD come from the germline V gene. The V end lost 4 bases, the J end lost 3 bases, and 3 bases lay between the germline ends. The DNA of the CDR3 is TGTGCCACCAGTGAAAACAATCAGCCCCAGCATTTT. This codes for CATSENNQPQHF.

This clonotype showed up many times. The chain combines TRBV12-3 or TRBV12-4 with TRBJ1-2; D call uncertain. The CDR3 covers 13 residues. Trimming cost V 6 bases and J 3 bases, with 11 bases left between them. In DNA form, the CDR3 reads TGTGCCAGCAGCCGAAGTACAGACTATGGCTACACCTTC. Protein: CASSRSTDYGYTF.